The 10 T cell receptor beta chains presented below share a single source sample, sequenced in a study of T cell changes during pregnancy in multiple sclerosis. TCRdb keeps only in-frame clones here, not all; method: immunoSEQ multiplex PCR. Of roughly 90,000 clones in the sample, 80% to 95% were seen once. The source material was peripheral blood, sampled in the first trimester of pregnancy. These receptors all stem from a female donor with multiple sclerosis, enrolled in a pregnancy study.

The chain recombines TRBV6-5 with TRBJ2-5, with TRBD1 matching over 11 bases. This CDR3 region has 15 residues. Germline V lookup: CDR1 MNHEY, CDR2 SVGAGI. V trimming: 3 bases; J trimming: 5 bases; junction bases outside the gene matches: 5. The CDR3 reads CASSYPGQGVETQYF. The CDR3 bases are TGTGCCAGCAGTTATCCGGGACAGGGGGTCGAGACCCAGTACTTC.

This chain links TRBV6-1 with TRBJ1-2, with unresolved D. V lost 6 bases and J 7 bases, leaving 12 bases between the germline ends. The CDR3 has 12 amino acids. Germline-derived CDR1 and CDR2 are MNHNS and SASEGT. The CDR3 DNA is TGTGCCAGCAGCCTAGGAGGAAGTGGCTACACCTTC. Its translation: CASSLGGSGYTF.

The chain combines TRBV11-2 with TRBJ2-7; possibly TRBD1 for D (6 bases). Trimming removed 5 bases at V and 3 bases at J, with 14 bases between. Germline values: CDR1 SGHAT, CDR2 FQNNGV. The CDR3 length is 14 residues. CDR3 residues: CASSPSGQNYEQYF. The DNA for the CDR3 is TGTGCCAGCAGCCCATCGGGACAAAACTACGAGCAGTACTTC.

The chain has TRBV5-1 and TRBJ2-2; TRBD2 agrees at 7 bases. The germline V gene encodes CDR1 SGHRS and CDR2 YFSETQ. The CDR3 consists of 16 residues. Germline trimming cut 0 bases from V and 6 bases from J; bases unmatched to any gene: 8. The CDR3 sequence: CASSLAGGGVAGELFF. The CDR3, as DNA: TGCGCCAGCAGCTTGGCCGGCGGGGGAGTCGCCGGGGAGCTGTTTTTT.

This chain connects TRBV9 to TRBJ2-1; TRBD2 agrees at 13 bases. The CDR3 loop spans 15 amino acids. Germline V lookup: CDR1 SGDLS, CDR2 YYNGEE. V lost 2 bases to trimming and J lost 9 bases; unmatched junction nucleotides: 5. In DNA, the CDR3 is TGTGCCAGCAGCGTGAGACTAGCGGGGGGCGGTGAGCAGTTCTTC. This gives the protein CASSVRLAGGGEQFF. Full variable domain (remainder filled in from reference TRBV9 and TRBJ2-1): DSGVTQTPKHLITATGQRVTLRCSPRSGDLSVYWYQQSLDQGLQFLIQYYNGEERAKGNILERFSAQQFPDLHSELNLSSLELGDSALYFCASSVRLAGGGEQFFGPGTRLTVL.

CDR3 sequence: CASSTGTGKGNTEAFF. Written as DNA, the CDR3 is TGTGCCAGCAGCACGGGGACAGGGAAGGGGAACACTGAAGCTTTCTTT. The V gene is TRBV11-3, the J gene TRBJ1-1; 9 nucleotides agree with TRBD1. CDR1 SGHNT and CDR2 YENEEA come from the germline V gene. The J segment lost 1 base and the V segment lost 5 bases, leaving 8 bases of the junction unmatched. CDR3 length equals 16 residues.

The rearrangement joins TRBV19 to TRBJ2-7; 10 bases are a match to TRBD1. The V segment lost 3 bases and the J segment 2 bases; nucleotides outside the gene matches: 4. From germline, CDR1 is LNHDA and CDR2 SQIVND (reference sequence). The CDR3 contains 15 residues. CDR3 amino acids: CASSIKGQGPYEQYF. CDR3 in DNA: TGTGCCAGTAGTATTAAGGGACAGGGGCCCTACGAGCAGTACTTC.

The CDR3 nucleotides read TGTGCCAGCAGCTTCGTGGGAGCAACTAATGAAAAACTGTTTTTT. Protein sequence: CASSFVGATNEKLFF. The rearrangement joins TRBV7-2 to TRBJ1-4; unclear D gene. Trimming removed 3 bases from V and 0 bases from J, with 8 bases in between. CDR1 is SGHTA and CDR2 is FQGNSA in the germline V gene. This CDR3 comprises 15 residues.

This chain connects TRBV5-8 to TRBJ1-5; 7 nucleotides agree with TRBD1. The CDR3 covers 13 residues. Germline assignment: CDR1 SGHTS and CDR2 YDEGEE. The V and J ends lost 5 bases and 6 bases, in that order; junction bases with no gene match: 5. The CDR3: CASSLRGLQPQHF. CDR3 nucleotides: TGTGCCAGCAGTCTTAGGGGGCTTCAGCCCCAGCATTTT. Full variable domain (rest looked up from reference TRBV5-8 and TRBJ1-5): EAGVTQSPTHLIKTRGQQATLRCSPISGHTSVYWYQQALGLGLQFLLWYDEGEERNRGNFPPRFSGRQFPNYSSELNVNALELEDSALYLCASSLRGLQPQHFGDGTRLSIL.

The chain has TRBV21-1 and TRBJ1-5; the DNA was not compared with TRBD1, the D call given in the table. TRBV21-1 is shown as a pseudogene. This CDR3 has 14 amino acids. CDR3 protein: CASSKRQGNQPQHF. Written as DNA, the CDR3 is TGTGCCAGCAGCAAAAGACAGGGCAATCAGCCCCAGCATTTT.